The clone carrying this TCR beta chain was found a few times. This record belongs to a study of blood T cell repertoires in COVID-19. Study information: PBMCs, B-cell-depleted T cells, or T cells provided the cDNA or gDNA that made up the material.

This CDR3 is 17 amino acids long. Per germline, CDR1 SGHRS and CDR2 YFSETQ. The ends lost 4 bases at V and 7 bases at J; junction bases unmatched: 9. Clones were read by immunoSEQ multiplex PCR, and TCRdb kept only the in-frame ones, dropping some. Of about 210,000 clones in the sample, about four fifths were seen once. Sequencing input: PBMCs or T cells enriched from blood (not recorded which). The rearrangement joins TRBV5-1 to TRBJ2-2, with 14 bases fitting TRBD2. This receptor was identified in a woman between 45 and 65 years old with acute COVID-19. CDR3 residues: CASSPGTSGSLVGELFF. CDR3 nucleotides: TGCGCCAGCAGCCCGGGGACTAGCGGGAGCTTGGTCGGGGAGCTGTTTTTT.